Presented here are 7 T cell receptor beta chains from one specimen sequenced in a study of blood T cell repertoires in COVID-19. Assay used: immunoSEQ multiplex PCR; TCRdb lists only in-frame clones, some missing. The sample contains hundreds of thousands of clones, 80% to 90% of which appear only once. Sequencing was performed on peripheral blood. The receptors were sampled from a woman between 45 and 60 years old with COVID-19, enrolled during active disease.

The chain recombines TRBV13 with TRBJ1-1, with a weak D call TRBD1 (6 bases). V was cut by 3 bases and J by 1 base, with 9 bases left in between. The CDR3 sequence is 14 residues long. Germline V gene lookup returns CDR1 PRHDT and CDR2 FYEKMQ (reference sequence). In DNA, the CDR3 is TGTGCCAGCAGCTTCAGGGGTCAGAACACTGAAGCTTTCTTT. Its translation is CASSFRGQNTEAFF.

This clone was seen a few times. The chain joins TRBV11-3 to TRBJ2-7; D possibly corresponds to TRBD2 (6 bases). Trimming shortened V by 2 bases and J by 0 bases, and 11 bases separated the two germline ends. CDR1 and CDR2 (germline): SGHNT, YENEEA. The CDR3 is 15 residues long. The CDR3 loop is CASSLPGGTSYEQYF. In DNA, the CDR3 is TGTGCCAGCAGCTTACCGGGCGGGACCTCCTACGAGCAGTACTTC.

The CDR3 region has the DNA TGTGCCAGCGCTAGGCGGGTCGTCTACTACGAGCAGTACTTC. Its translation is CASARRVVYYEQYF. The chain recombines TRBV13 with TRBJ2-7; the D gene is possibly TRBD2 (5 bases). Germline V gene lookup returns CDR1 PRHDT and CDR2 FYEKMQ (reference sequence). The CDR3 spans 14 residues. The V end was cut by 8 bases, the J end by 3 bases, with 17 bases between.

The genes are TRBV6-1 and TRBJ2-5; TRBD2 agrees at 10 bases. This CDR3 is built from 15 residues. V shed 3 bases and J 1 base; nucleotides not matched to a gene: 2. Looked up from germline, CDR1 is MNHNS and CDR2 is SASEGT. CDR3 coding DNA: TGTGCCAGCAGTGATAGCGGGAGGACCCAAGAGACCCAGTACTTC. Protein product: CASSDSGRTQETQYF.

The rearrangement links TRBV23-1 to TRBJ1-5; 8 bases map to TRBD1. TRBV23-1 is labeled an ORF, and its function is uncertain. Trimming cost V 1 base and J 3 bases; bases outside gene matches: 11. This CDR3 is 18 amino acids long. For the CDR3, the DNA is TGCGCCAGCAGTCAATTTCAGGACAGGGAGGATCCCAATCAGCCCCAGCATTTT. Its protein product is CASSQFQDREDPNQPQHF.

The rearrangement uses TRBV3-1 (or the pseudogene TRBV3-2) and TRBJ1-3; 9 bases are a match to TRBD1. This CDR3 contains 16 residues. V shed 2 bases and J 3 bases; nucleotides not matched to a gene: 5. CDR1 is LGHDT and CDR2 is YNNKEL in the germline V gene (reference sequence). The CDR3 region is CASSQMGQGGGNTIYF. CDR3 nucleotide sequence: TGTGCCAGCAGCCAAATGGGACAGGGTGGTGGAAACACCATATATTTT.

V gene TRBV5-6 combines with J gene TRBJ1-2, with a possible D match to TRBD1 (5 bases). The V gene lost 0 bases and the J gene lost 4 bases, with 13 bases spanning the gap. This CDR3 contains 15 residues. Per germline, CDR1 SGHDT and CDR2 YYEEEE. This CDR3 reads CASSLVTGGTYGYTF. For the CDR3, the DNA is TGTGCCAGCAGCTTGGTAACCGGGGGTACCTATGGCTACACCTTC.